Included here is one T cell receptor (beta chain) sequence, with context. The antigen remains undetermined. The junction shows a germline mismatch at one end, possibly a read error. These data come from a study of tumor and adjacent non-tumor tissue in lung cancer. Study conclusions and caveats: Tumor TCR diversity, when higher, was linked to shorter survival.

This sample's RNA came from whole unsorted tissue. This non-tumor lung sample came from over 3 cm beyond the tumor edge. Germline values: CDR1 DFQATT, CDR2 SNEGSKA (reference sequence). This CDR3 has 12 amino acids. Three rounds of nested PCR, following a modified ARM-PCR protocol, produced the TCRbeta library. TCRdb re-derived calls from the multiplex PCR reads in MiXCR, one entry per CDR3 protein. The table records about 44,000 distinct CDR3 sequences, approximately 60% of them present only once. The sample taken for sequencing was distant non-tumor lung tissue. The clonotype originates from a woman in her forties with non-small cell lung cancer. The chain carries TRBV20-1 and TRBJ2-7, with D tentatively TRBD2 (5 bases). This chain's CDR3 is CCASPSLYEQYF. As DNA, the CDR3 is TGTTGTGCTAGCCCGTCCCTTTACGAGCAGTACTTC.